Listed here is a single T cell receptor (beta chain). No antigen is known for it. The data originate from a study of response to subunit inactivated influenza vaccine. Findings and caveats of the study: Each seasonal flu vaccination may recruit only limited new T cells, authors suggested.

One entry per CDR3 protein, called by TCRdb with MiXCR from the RT-PCR reads. The sample records 650,000 to 800,000 distinct CDR3 sequences, 11% to 15% being singletons. From germline, CDR1 is LNHDA and CDR2 SQIVND (reference sequence). CDR3 length: 14 amino acids. Between the trimmed V and J ends, which lost 6 bases and 0 bases, there was a span of 12 bases. The source was PBMCs from blood, collected around two weeks before vaccination. This sequence joins TRBV19 and TRBJ2-7; D uncertain. The TCR originated in a man aged 50 to 60 who received an inactivated influenza vaccine. The CDR3 is CASSFGYLSYEQYF. CDR3 bases: TGTGCCAGTAGCTTTGGGTACCTCTCCTACGAGCAGTACTTC.